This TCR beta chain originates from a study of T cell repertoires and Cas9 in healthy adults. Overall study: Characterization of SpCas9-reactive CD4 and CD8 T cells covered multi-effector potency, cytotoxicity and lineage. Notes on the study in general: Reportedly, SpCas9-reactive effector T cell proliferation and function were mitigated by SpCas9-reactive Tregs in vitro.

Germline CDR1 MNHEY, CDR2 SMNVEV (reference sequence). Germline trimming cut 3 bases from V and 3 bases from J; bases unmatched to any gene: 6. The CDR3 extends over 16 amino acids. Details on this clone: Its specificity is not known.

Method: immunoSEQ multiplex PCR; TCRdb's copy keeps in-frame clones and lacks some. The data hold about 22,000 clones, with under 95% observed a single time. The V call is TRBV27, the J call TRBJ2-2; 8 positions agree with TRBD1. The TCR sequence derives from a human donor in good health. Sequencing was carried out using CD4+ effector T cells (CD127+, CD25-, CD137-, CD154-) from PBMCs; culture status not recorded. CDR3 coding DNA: TGTGCCAGCAGTTTTCGGACAGGGTACGACACCGGGGAGCTGTTTTTT. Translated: CASSFRTGYDTGELFF.